What follows describes a single T cell receptor beta chain. What it binds is unknown. Use of 60 Vbeta and 13 Jbeta primers characterized the PCR. TCRdb keeps only in-frame clones here, not all; method: immunoSEQ multiplex PCR. The sample lists some 180,000 clones; 82% were seen once. Germline V gene lookup returns CDR1 SNHLY and CDR2 FYNNEI. This CDR3 has 11 residues. Trimming stripped 5 bases from V and 4 bases from J, with 4 bases between. The source of the sample is a study of cytomegalovirus exposure and HLA in healthy donors. The study's findings and limits: Based on reports, TCR beta sequences accurately predicted HLA-A and HLA-B alleles for most subjects. Analysis was carried out at a later point, and it linked a missense DCLRE1C variant to TCR beta V- and J-gene trimming. Later work found most CMV-associated TCR beta chains apparently HLA-restricted.

Specimen: PBMCs. The source of this sequence is a man aged 40-50 years in good health and CMV-seronegative. The chain carries TRBV2 and TRBJ2-3; D gene ambiguous. The CDR3 spells CASSQADTQYF. The CDR3 DNA sequence: TGTGCCAGCAGTCAGGCAGATACGCAGTATTTT.